Shown below are 11 T cell receptor beta chains from a single sample sequenced in a study of glioma-infiltrating T cells. Using RNA template, CDR3s of TCR alpha and beta were amplified with iRepertoire arm-PCR. TCRdb itself ran the multiplex PCR reads through MiXCR, one entry per CDR3 protein. This sample has about 140,000 distinct CDR3 sequences; 39% occur once, and the top ten carry 15% to 25%. The specimen sequenced was glioma tissue, nonneoplastic brain tissue, or PBMCs (not recorded which). These receptors all come from a human donor with low-grade glioma or glioblastoma, undergoing nonglioma brain surgery, or in good health (not recorded which).

The V gene is TRBV6-1, the J gene TRBJ2-7; 9 positions match TRBD2. With V trimmed by 7 bases and J by 1 base, 5 bases remained unmatched. This CDR3 contains 14 residues. The germline V gene has CDR1 MNHNS and CDR2 SASEGT. CDR3 in amino acids: CASKLSGGSYEQYF. DNA of the CDR3: TGTGCCAGCAAACTTAGCGGGGGTTCCTACGAGCAGTACTTC.

This clonotype appeared once. The CDR3 DNA sequence: TGCGCCAGCAGCTTACGCGGTGAGGGTTCACCCCTCCACTTT. It yields the protein CASSLRGEGSPLHF. V usage is TRBV5-1 and J usage is TRBJ1-6; D is ambiguous. Trimming pared 2 bases from V and 9 bases from J, leaving 12 bases between. Germline CDR1 SGHRS, CDR2 YFSETQ. The CDR3 sequence is 14 residues long.

The chain employs TRBV2 and TRBJ2-5; D gene uncertain. Trimming cost V 1 base and J 4 bases, with 10 bases left between them. The CDR3 is made up of 14 amino acids. Germline CDR1 is SNHLY and CDR2 is FYNNEI. The CDR3 protein is CASSEGSRRETQYF. The DNA of the CDR3 is TGTGCCAGCAGTGAAGGCTCACGACGAGAGACCCAGTACTTC. Supplemented by reference TRBV2 and TRBJ2-5, the full variable domain reads EPEVTQTPSHQVTQMGQEVILRCVPISNHLYFYWYRQILGQKVEFLVSFYNNEISEKSEIFDDQFSVERPDGSNFTLKIRSTKLEDSAMYFCASSEGSRRETQYFGPGTRLLVL.

The chain is built from TRBV2 and TRBJ2-4; tentatively, D is TRBD1 (6 bases). The CDR3 is made up of 16 amino acids. Per germline, CDR1 SNHLY and CDR2 FYNNEI. Trimming cost V 1 base and J 8 bases, with 18 bases left between them. CDR3 DNA: TGTGCCAGCAGTGAAGGTCTGACAGGCGTGGGTGACATTCAGTACTTC. It translates to CASSEGLTGVGDIQYF.

The genes are TRBV25-1 and TRBJ2-1; possibly TRBD1 for D (5 bases). Germline V gives CDR1 MGHDK, CDR2 SYGVNS. V dropped 5 bases and J dropped 9 bases, with 11 bases sitting between them. The CDR3 is made up of 12 amino acids. The CDR3 DNA reads TGTGCCAGCAGTTCAGGGCCGGGTGAGCAGTTCTTC. Translation: CASSSGPGEQFF.

The chain has TRBV15 and TRBJ2-5; maybe TRBD1 (6 bases). Germline CDR1 and CDR2: LNHNV and YYDKDF (reference sequence). Trimming stripped 5 bases from V and 4 bases from J, with 8 bases between. This CDR3 region has 12 residues. CDR3 bases: TGTGCCACCAGCCCCAGGGGAGAGACCCAGTACTTC. It specifies CATSPRGETQYF.

This clonotype came up a few times. This chain connects TRBV7-9 to TRBJ1-1; 8 nucleotides line up with TRBD1. Germline-derived CDR1 and CDR2 are SEHNR and FQNEAQ (reference sequence). CDR3 length: 13 residues. J lost 3 bases, V lost 6 bases, and 3 bases had no gene match. CDR3 nucleotides: TGTGCCAGCAGAAAACAGGGGGACACTGAAGCTTTCTTT. It is translated as CASRKQGDTEAFF.

The chain is built from TRBV7-8 and TRBJ2-1, with D uncertain. Germline V gene data show CDR1 as SGHVS and CDR2 as FQNEAQ. Trimming removed 3 bases at V and 0 bases at J, with 9 bases between. The CDR3 has 15 residues. In nucleotides, the CDR3 is TGTGCCAGCAGCTTCAGCGTAAGCTCCTACAATGAGCAGTTCTTC. It codes for CASSFSVSSYNEQFF.

Here the CDR3 reads CASRGTLYSNQPQHF. Written as DNA, the CDR3 is TGTGCCAGCAGAGGGACACTCTATAGCAATCAGCCCCAGCATTTT. The gene calls are TRBV3-1 and TRBJ1-5; possibly TRBD1 for D (6 bases). CDR3 size: 15 residues. V gave up 6 bases and J gave up 0 bases, with 12 bases separating them. The V gene's germline CDR1 is LGHDT and CDR2 YNNKEL (reference sequence).

The V gene is TRBV6-1, the J gene TRBJ2-5; D unresolved. V was shortened by 8 bases and J by 2 bases, with 12 bases between the two germline ends. Germline assignment: CDR1 MNHNS and CDR2 SASEGT. CDR3 length: 13 residues. The CDR3 bases are TGTGCCAGCGAGGCGCGCCATCAAGAGACCCAGTACTTC. It encodes CASEARHQETQYF.

This clonotype has ten or more counts. CDR3 sequence (DNA): TGTGCCAGCAGCTTACGGGACAGGGTCACAGATACGCAGTATTTT. Residues: CASSLRDRVTDTQYF. The chain joins TRBV7-2 to TRBJ2-3, with 9 bases aligning to TRBD1. Germline CDR1 SGHTA, CDR2 FQGNSA. This CDR3 is built from 15 residues. V lost 2 bases, J lost 2 bases, and 2 bases stayed unmatched.